The rows below give T cell receptor beta chains drawn from one sample of a study of T-cell memory formation after mild COVID-19. MiXCR, run by TCRdb on the 5' RACE reads, gives a single entry per CDR3 protein. This table has 350,000 to 450,000 distinct CDR3 sequences, approximately 20% appearing once. Input material: PBMCs or a T cell subset sorted from them (not recorded which). The origin of the receptors is an adult woman who had mild COVID-19 (a few samples of this study predate the infection). Cell type and time point are not known. Both conserved end residues are part of each CDR3.

v_call cdr3_length cdr3_aa
TRBV7-8 15 CASSTRLAGYNEQFF
TRBV5-1 16 CASSPKDRRGTDTQYF
TRBV2 15 CASSEPGSGTDTQYF
TRBV6-2/TRBV6-3 15 CASSSQREGLNMRYF
TRBV4-1 15 CASSNRATTNEKLFF
TRBV5-6 16 CASNRRDFTNTGELFF
TRBV6-2/TRBV6-3 14 CASSYPSGIYGYTF
TRBV6-2/TRBV6-3 17 CASSYSSASGVYNEQFF
TRBV11-2 15 CASSLYASGTGELFF
TRBV4-2 13 CASSQNSYTEAFF
TRBV11-2 16 CASSGLAGGLIDEQFF